The clone carrying this T cell receptor (beta chain) has ten or more counts. As yet, its antigen is unknown. One entry per CDR3 protein results from TCRdb running MiXCR on the RT-PCR reads. The table shows fewer than 550,000 distinct CDR3 sequences, with about 25% occurring only once. This sample stems from a study of response to subunit inactivated influenza vaccine. Points from the study as a whole: It was the authors' suggestion that each seasonal influenza vaccination recruits few new T cells.

The CDR3 runs to 16 residues. Germline-derived CDR1 and CDR2 are DFQATT and SNEGSKA (reference sequence). The V segment lost 2 bases and the J segment 1 base; nucleotides outside the gene matches: 8. This receptor was identified in a man aged 45-60 years who received an inactivated influenza vaccine. The chain is built from TRBV20-1 and TRBJ1-1, with 9 bases lining up with TRBD1. The source was CD4+ T cells sorted from PBMCs, collected less than 6 days after vaccination. CDR3 in DNA: TGCAGTGCTAGACCCGGGACAGGGATGAAGAACACTGAAGCTTTCTTT. This codes for CSARPGTGMKNTEAFF.